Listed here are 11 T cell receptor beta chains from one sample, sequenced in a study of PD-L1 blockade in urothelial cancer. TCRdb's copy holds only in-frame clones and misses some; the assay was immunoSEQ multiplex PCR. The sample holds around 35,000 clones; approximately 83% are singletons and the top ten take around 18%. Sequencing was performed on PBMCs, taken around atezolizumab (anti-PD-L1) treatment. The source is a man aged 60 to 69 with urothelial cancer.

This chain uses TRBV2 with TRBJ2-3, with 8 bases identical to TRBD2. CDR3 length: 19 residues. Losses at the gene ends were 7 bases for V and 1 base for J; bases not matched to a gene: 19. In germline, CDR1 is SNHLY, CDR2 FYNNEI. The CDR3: CASTPPQAGVNLGTDTQYF. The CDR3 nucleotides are TGTGCCAGCACACCCCCCCAAGCGGGGGTTAACCTTGGCACAGATACGCAGTATTTT.

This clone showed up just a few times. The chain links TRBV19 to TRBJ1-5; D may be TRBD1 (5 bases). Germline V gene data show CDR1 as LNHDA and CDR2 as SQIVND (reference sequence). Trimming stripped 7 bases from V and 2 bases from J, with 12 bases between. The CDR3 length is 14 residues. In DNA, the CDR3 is TGTGCCAGTACCCCCTTGACAGGCAATCAGCCCCAGCATTTT. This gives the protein CASTPLTGNQPQHF.

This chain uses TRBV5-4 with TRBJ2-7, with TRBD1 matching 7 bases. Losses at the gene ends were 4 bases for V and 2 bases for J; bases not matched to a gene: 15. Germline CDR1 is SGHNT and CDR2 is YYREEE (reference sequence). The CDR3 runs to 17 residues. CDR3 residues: CASSPGMTGYVPYEQYF. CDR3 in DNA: TGTGCCAGCAGCCCAGGGATGACAGGGTACGTCCCCTACGAGCAGTACTTC. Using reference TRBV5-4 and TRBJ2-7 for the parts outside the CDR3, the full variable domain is ETGVTQSPTHLIKTRGQQVTLRCSSQSGHNTVSWYQQALGQGPQFIFQYYREEENGRGNFPPRFSGLQFPNYSSELNVNALELDDSALYLCASSPGMTGYVPYEQYFGPGTRLTVT.

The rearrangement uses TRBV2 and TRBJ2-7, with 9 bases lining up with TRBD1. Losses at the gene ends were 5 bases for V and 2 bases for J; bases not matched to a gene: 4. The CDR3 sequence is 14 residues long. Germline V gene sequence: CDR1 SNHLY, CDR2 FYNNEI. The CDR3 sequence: CASSLTGGTYEQYF. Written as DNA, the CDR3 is TGTGCCAGCAGTTTGACAGGGGGAACCTACGAGCAGTACTTC.

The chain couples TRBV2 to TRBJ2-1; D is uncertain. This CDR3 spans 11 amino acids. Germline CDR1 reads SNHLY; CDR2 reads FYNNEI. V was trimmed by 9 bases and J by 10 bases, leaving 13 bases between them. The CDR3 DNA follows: TGTGCCAGTTTTCAGTCCTTAGAGCAGTTCTTC. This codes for CASFQSLEQFF.

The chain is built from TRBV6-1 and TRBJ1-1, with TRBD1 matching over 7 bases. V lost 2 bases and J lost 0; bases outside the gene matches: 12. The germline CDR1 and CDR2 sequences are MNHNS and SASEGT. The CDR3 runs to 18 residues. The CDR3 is CASSERPGQSYMNTEAFF. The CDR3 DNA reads TGTGCCAGCAGTGAAAGACCGGGACAGTCCTATATGAACACTGAAGCTTTCTTT.

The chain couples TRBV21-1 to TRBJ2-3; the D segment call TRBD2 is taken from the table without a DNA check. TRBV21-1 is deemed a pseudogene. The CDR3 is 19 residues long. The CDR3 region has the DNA TGTGCCAGCCTCCCCTGGGGACTAGCGGGGGGAATTAGCACAGATACGCAGTATTTT. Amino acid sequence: CASLPWGLAGGISTDTQYF.

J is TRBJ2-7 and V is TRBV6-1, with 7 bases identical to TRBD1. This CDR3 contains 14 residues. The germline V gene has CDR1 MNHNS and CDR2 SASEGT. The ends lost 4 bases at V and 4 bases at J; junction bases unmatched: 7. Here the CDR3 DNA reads TGTGCCAGCAGTGCCGACAGGGCAACTTACGAGCAGTACTTC. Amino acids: CASSADRATYEQYF.

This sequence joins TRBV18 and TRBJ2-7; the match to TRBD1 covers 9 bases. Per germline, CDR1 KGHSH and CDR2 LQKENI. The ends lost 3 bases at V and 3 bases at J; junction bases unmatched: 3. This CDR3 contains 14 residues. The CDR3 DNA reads TGTGCCAGCTCACCCGCGGGACAGGGCTACGAGCAGTACTTC. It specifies CASSPAGQGYEQYF.

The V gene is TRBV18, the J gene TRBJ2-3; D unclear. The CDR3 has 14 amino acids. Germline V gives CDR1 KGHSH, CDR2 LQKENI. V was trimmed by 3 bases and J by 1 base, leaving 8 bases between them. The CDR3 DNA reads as TGTGCCAGCTCACCTTCGGGTGGCACAGATACGCAGTATTTT. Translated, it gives CASSPSGGTDTQYF.

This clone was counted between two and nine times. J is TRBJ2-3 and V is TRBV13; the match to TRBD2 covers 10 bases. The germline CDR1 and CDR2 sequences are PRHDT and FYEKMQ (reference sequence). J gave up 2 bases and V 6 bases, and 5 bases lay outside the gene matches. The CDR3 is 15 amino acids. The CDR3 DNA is TGTGCCAGCAGGGGAACTAGCGGGGACACAGATACGCAGTATTTT. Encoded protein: CASRGTSGDTDTQYF. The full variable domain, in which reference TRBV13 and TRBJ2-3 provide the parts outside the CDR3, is AAGVIQSPRHLIKEKRETATLKCYPIPRHDTVYWYQQGPGQDPQFLISFYEKMQSDKGSIPDRFSAQQFSDYHSELNMSSLELGDSALYFCASRGTSGDTDTQYFGPGTRLTVL.